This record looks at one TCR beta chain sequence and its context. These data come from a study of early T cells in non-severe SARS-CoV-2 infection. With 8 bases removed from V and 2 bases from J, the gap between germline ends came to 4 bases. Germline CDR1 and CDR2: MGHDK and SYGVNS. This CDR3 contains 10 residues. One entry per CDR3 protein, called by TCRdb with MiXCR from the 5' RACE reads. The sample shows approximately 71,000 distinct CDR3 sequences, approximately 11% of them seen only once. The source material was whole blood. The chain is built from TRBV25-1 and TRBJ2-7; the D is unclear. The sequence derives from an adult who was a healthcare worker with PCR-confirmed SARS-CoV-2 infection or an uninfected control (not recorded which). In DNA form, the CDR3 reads TGTGCCAGCGGAGCCTACGAGCAGTACTTC. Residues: CASGAYEQYF.